These 6 T cell receptor beta chains originate from one sample sequenced in a study of PD-L1 blockade in urothelial cancer. Data came from immunoSEQ multiplex PCR; TCRdb stores just in-frame clones and leaves some out. The sample lists just under 40,000 clones; approximately 90% were seen once. Sequenced material: PBMCs, taken around atezolizumab (anti-PD-L1) treatment. These receptor sequences come from a man aged 60 to 69 with urothelial cancer.

This clone turned up a few times. This chain links TRBV7-9 with TRBJ2-2; D perhaps matches TRBD1 (6 bases). This CDR3 spans 16 amino acids. Germline V gene sequence: CDR1 SEHNR, CDR2 FQNEAQ (reference sequence). V gave up 1 base and J gave up 3 bases, with 12 bases separating them. CDR3 DNA sequence: TGTGCCAGCAGCTTAGTGTGGCAGGGGTACACCGGGGAGCTGTTTTTT. Translated, it gives CASSLVWQGYTGELFF. Combining the CDR3 with reference TRBV7-9 and TRBJ2-2 gives the whole variable domain DTGVSQNPRHKITKRGQNVTFRCDPISEHNRLYWYRQTLGQGPEFLTYFQNEAQLEKSRLLSDRFSAERPKGSFSTLEIQRTEQGDSAMYLCASSLVWQGYTGELFFGEGSRLTVL.

The V gene is TRBV5-6, the J gene TRBJ2-5, with D uncertain. V lost 0 bases and J lost 2, with 8 bases in between. Germline V lookup: CDR1 SGHDT, CDR2 YYEEEE. The CDR3 totals 14 residues. CDR3 sequence (DNA): TGTGCCAGCAGCTTGGTGGCCACACAAGAGACCCAGTACTTC. This sequence encodes CASSLVATQETQYF.

By share, this clone ranks as medium-sized. This rearrangement joins TRBV29-1 to TRBJ1-1; D uncertain. The length of the CDR3 is 13 residues. Germline CDR1 SQVTM, CDR2 ANQGSEA. V was trimmed by 0 bases and J by 4 bases, leaving 9 bases between them. CDR3 nucleotide sequence: TGCAGCGTTGAAGAGAGGGAAGGCACTGAAGCTTTCTTT. Amino acid sequence: CSVEEREGTEAFF. Combining the CDR3 with reference TRBV29-1 and TRBJ1-1 gives the whole variable domain SAVISQKPSRDICQRGTSLTIQCQVDSQVTMMFWYRQQPGQSLTLIATANQGSEATYESGFVIDKFPISRPNLTFSTLTVSNMSPEDSSIYLCSVEEREGTEAFFGQGTRLTVV.

The J gene is TRBJ1-1, the V gene TRBV6-5; D perhaps matches TRBD1 (5 bases). The CDR3 is made up of 15 amino acids. Germline V gene data show CDR1 as MNHEY and CDR2 as SVGAGI. Trimming took 4 bases from V and 4 from J, leaving 16 bases between them. The CDR3 protein is CASSFPGLGVTEAFF. In DNA form, the CDR3 reads TGTGCCAGCAGTTTTCCGGGACTCGGGGTCACTGAAGCTTTCTTT.

This chain joins TRBV5-1 and TRBJ2-2; D unclear. The CDR3 sequence is 14 residues long. Deletions cut 6 bases from V and 6 bases from J, with 15 bases between. Germline V gene data show CDR1 as SGHRS and CDR2 as YFSETQ. The CDR3 coding sequence is TGCGCCAGCAAGGTACAGAACGTGGCCGGGGAGCTGTTTTTT. It specifies CASKVQNVAGELFF.

In regard to this clone: Here the CDR3 omits its conserved ending phenylalanine or tryptophan, so a read error is the likely source. This CDR3 is CATSRDRGDRVYGYTS. The CDR3 DNA reads as TGTGCCACCAGCAGAGATCGTGGGGACAGGGTCTATGGCTACACCTCC. The chain has TRBV15 and TRBJ1-2; 9 bases are shared with TRBD1. CDR1 and CDR2 from the germline V gene are LNHNV and YYDKDF (reference sequence). V lost 0 bases to trimming and J lost 4 bases; unmatched junction nucleotides: 6. The CDR3 is 16 amino acids.